Sequencing of this T cell receptor (beta chain) was carried out in a study of T cell responses to AZD1222 COVID-19 vaccine. Findings of the study overall: At study baseline, merely more than 5 AZD1222 recipients were seropositive. Elevations in Spike-specific TCR breadth and depth followed administration of two AZD1222 doses.

Points on this clone: The antigen is not known.

The V end lost 4 bases, the J end lost 7 bases, and 10 bases lay between the germline ends. The CDR3 is 12 residues long. From germline, CDR1 is SGHAT and CDR2 FQNNGV. TCRdb's copy holds only in-frame clones and misses some; the assay was immunoSEQ multiplex PCR. The table shows over 150,000 clones, with approximately 94% occurring only once. Both about-4-week and about-12-week second-dose recipients were combined. Specimen: peripheral blood, collected 28 days after the second AZD1222 dose. This sequence joins TRBV11-2 and TRBJ1-1, with TRBD1 as a possible D gene (5 bases). This clonotype was obtained from an adult who received the AZD1222 COVID-19 vaccine. DNA for the CDR3: TGTGCCAGCAGCTCAGGGAGGGGTGAAGCTTTCTTT. The encoded protein is CASSSGRGEAFF.